This record concerns one T cell receptor beta chain sequence. The V end was cut by 5 bases, the J end by 6 bases, with 12 bases between. The CDR3 extends over 13 amino acids. The germline V gene has CDR1 SEHNR and CDR2 FQNEAQ (reference sequence). TCRdb's copy holds only in-frame clones and misses some; the assay was immunoSEQ multiplex PCR. Found here are about 85,000 clones, 87% of them singletons; the top ten hold roughly 5%. The data are from a study of blood T cell repertoires in COVID-19. At the level of the study: From the United States, Italy and Spain came samples of acute and convalescent COVID-19. From T cells, B-cell-depleted T cells, or PBMCs came the material, which was cDNA or gDNA.

Sequenced: peripheral blood. The source of this sequence is a man in his 60s with acute or convalescent COVID-19. The chain recombines TRBV7-9 with TRBJ2-3; D is undetermined. DNA for the CDR3: TGTGCCAGCAGCGACAAATCGTCGGATACGCAGTATTTT. It translates to CASSDKSSDTQYF.